This T cell receptor (beta chain) is drawn from a study of blood T cell repertoires in COVID-19. Study at large: From T cells, B-cell-depleted T cells, or PBMCs came the material, which was cDNA or gDNA.

The cohort comprised adults aged about 18 to 90 years residing in about two dozen US areas. Resolution of symptoms, clearance, or two negative PCRs was present in recovered Cohort 3 donors. Some clones are missing from TCRdb's copy, which holds only in-frame ones; the method was immunoSEQ multiplex PCR. The sample gives roughly 400,000 clones, 89% of which show up once; around 1.7% is in the top ten. Deletions cut 6 bases from V and 4 bases from J, with 16 bases between. Germline assignment: CDR1 SNHLY and CDR2 FYNNEI. The CDR3 spans 15 residues. Sequencing was done on a sample of PBMCs or T cells enriched from blood (not recorded which). J is TRBJ1-3 and V is TRBV2, with D uncertain. The clonotype originates from a woman younger than 45 who had recovered from COVID-19. CDR3 residues: CASREVEYSGNTIYF. CDR3 DNA: TGTGCCAGCAGGGAGGTGGAGTATTCGGGAAACACCATATATTTT.